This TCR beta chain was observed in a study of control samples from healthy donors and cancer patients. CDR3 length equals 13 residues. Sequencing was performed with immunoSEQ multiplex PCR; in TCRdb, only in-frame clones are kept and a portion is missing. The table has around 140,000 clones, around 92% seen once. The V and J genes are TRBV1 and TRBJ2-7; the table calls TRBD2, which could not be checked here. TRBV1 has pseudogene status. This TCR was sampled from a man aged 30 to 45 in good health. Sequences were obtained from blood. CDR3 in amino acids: CTSSRLAGYEQYF. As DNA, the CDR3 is TGCACCAGCAGTAGGTTAGCCGGCTACGAGCAGTACTTC.